This T cell receptor beta chain was obtained from a study of Ad26.COV2.S vaccination and SARS-CoV-2 variants (dated by TCRdb to about 2021). Study-level background: TCRbeta repertoire sequencing was used to assess the specificity and breadth of SARS-CoV-2-reactive T cell receptors after Ad26.COV2.S vaccination. A total of 32 samples were included in the TCR-sequenced set, comprising around 19 Ad26.COV2.S vaccine recipients, 5 placebo recipients and 8 SARS-CoV-2 convalescent individuals.

About this clone itself: Its binding antigen is unknown. Within one base of it there is no much larger clone, and no base qualities were kept.

This specimen's time point label, per the study, means: individuals recovered from natural SARS-CoV-2 infection. TCRbeta CDR3 regions were sequenced with the immunoSEQ Assay. After extraction, genomic DNA underwent amplification by bias-controlled multiplex PCR, followed by high-throughput sequencing. For the original study's pipeline: To quantify the absolute abundance of every unique TCRbeta CDR3 region, sequences were collapsed and filtered. T cell fraction was estimated by normalizing TCRbeta template counts to usable DNA, with usable DNA measured through amplification of reference genes found in all nucleated cells. Repertoire TCRs were annotated as SARS-CoV-2-specific when V gene, CDR3 amino acid sequence and J gene were exactly matched to a known reactive TCR set. The reference SARS-CoV-2 TCR set came from MIRA and was filtered for enrichment in COVID-19-positive ImmuneCODE repertoires, removing public or cross-reactive TCRs. Using the MIRA antigens, annotated TCRs were further analysed by specific ORF or by position within an ORF. Breadth was defined as the number of annotated unique rearrangements divided by the total number of unique productive rearrangements, and depth was defined as the summed frequency of the annotated unique rearrangements. Group comparisons of TCR breadth used two-sided Wilcoxon rank-sum tests. The table was pulled from immuneACCESS by TCRdb, which kept in-frame rearrangements only. Such tables lose some clones; where checked, under half of the loss comes from unresolved V genes, and the rest has no known cause. For V, J and clone size, that table is used; D and trimming come from the DNA. The sample contains about 350,000 clones, under 95% of them found a single time. The top ten clones comprise about 3.9% of the sample.

The paper as a whole reports these results and caveats: The authors noted that the TCR breadth and depth analyses may have underestimated total T cell responses. Vaccine and placebo recipients had similar non-spike TCR breadth, a finding consistent with the vaccine containing only spike. Higher spike-specific TCR breadth was observed in Ad26.COV2.S recipients than in placebo recipients (P = 0.0014). Substantial breadth of spike-specific CD8+ and CD4+ T cell responses was reported after vaccination.

Trimming costs V 1 base and J 6 bases, and their ends lie 10 bases apart. CDR1 and CDR2 were assigned from the germline V gene (reference sequence) as LGHDT and YNNKEL. Counted from cysteine to phenylalanine, this CDR3 has 14 amino acids. CDR3 DNA only is kept here, 42 bases in frame from base 1. Source: peripheral blood, taken after recovery from COVID-19. The sequence was collected from a human donor who had recovered from COVID-19. Recombination connected TRBV3-1 (or the pseudogene TRBV3-2) to TRBJ1-5; TRBD1 is possibly the D segment (5 matching bases). The CDR3 region has the sequence CASSQAEGSQPQHF. The DNA is as follows: TGTGCCAGCAGCCAAGCGGAGGGGAGTCAGCCCCAGCATTTT.